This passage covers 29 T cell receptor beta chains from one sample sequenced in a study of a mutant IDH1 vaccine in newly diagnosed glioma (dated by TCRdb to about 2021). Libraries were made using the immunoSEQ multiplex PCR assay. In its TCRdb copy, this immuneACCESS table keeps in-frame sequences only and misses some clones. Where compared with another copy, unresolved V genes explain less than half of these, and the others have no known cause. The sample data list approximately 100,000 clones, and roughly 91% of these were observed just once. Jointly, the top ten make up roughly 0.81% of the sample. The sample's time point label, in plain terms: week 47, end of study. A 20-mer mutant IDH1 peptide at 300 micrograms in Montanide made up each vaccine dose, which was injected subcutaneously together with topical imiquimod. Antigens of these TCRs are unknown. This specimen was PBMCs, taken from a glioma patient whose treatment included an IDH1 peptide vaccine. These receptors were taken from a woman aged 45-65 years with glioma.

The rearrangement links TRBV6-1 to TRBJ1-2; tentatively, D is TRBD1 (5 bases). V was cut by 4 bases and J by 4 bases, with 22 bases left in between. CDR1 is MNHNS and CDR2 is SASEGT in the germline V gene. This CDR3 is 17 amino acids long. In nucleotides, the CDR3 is TGTGCCAGCAGTGCCGAGAGTGGTGGGGCGCGCAGCTATGGCTACACCTTC. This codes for CASSAESGGARSYGYTF.

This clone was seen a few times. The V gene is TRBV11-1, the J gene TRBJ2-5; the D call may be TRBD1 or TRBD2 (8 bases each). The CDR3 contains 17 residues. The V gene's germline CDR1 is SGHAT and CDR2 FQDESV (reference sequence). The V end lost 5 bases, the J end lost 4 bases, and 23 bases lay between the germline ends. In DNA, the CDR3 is TGTGCCAGCAGCCCGGGGCGGGGGGACAGGAGGGGAGAGACCCAGTACTTC. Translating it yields CASSPGRGDRRGETQYF.

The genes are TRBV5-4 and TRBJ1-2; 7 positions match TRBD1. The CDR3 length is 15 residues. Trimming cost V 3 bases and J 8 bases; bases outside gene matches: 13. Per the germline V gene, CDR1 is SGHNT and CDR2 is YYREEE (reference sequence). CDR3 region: CASSSAGTVVSGYTF. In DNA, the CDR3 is TGTGCCAGCAGCTCCGCCGGGACAGTTGTAAGCGGCTACACCTTC.

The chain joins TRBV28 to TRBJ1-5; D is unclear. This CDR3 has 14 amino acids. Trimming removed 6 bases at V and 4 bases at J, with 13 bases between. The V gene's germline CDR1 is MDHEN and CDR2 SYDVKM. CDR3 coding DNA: TGTGCCAGCAGCGTCGCAACCGCGAATCAGCCCCAGCATTTT. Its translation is CASSVATANQPQHF.

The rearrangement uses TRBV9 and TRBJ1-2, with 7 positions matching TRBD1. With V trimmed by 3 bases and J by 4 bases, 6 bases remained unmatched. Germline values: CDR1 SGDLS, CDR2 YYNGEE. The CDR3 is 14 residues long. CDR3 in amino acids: CASSASGTAYGYTF. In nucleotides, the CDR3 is TGTGCCAGCAGCGCCTCCGGGACAGCCTATGGCTACACCTTC.

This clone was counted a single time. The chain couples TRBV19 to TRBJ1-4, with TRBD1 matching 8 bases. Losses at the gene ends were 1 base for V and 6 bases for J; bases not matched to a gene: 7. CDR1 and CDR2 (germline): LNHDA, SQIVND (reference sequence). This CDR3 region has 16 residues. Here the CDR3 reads CASSIVVGTGDEKLFF. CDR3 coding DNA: TGTGCCAGTAGTATAGTAGTCGGGACAGGAGATGAAAAACTGTTTTTT.

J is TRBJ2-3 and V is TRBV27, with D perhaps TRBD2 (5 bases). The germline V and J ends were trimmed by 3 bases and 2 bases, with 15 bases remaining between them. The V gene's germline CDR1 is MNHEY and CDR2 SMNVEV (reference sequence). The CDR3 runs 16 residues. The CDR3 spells CASSLLTGRFTDTQYF. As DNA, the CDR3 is TGTGCCAGCAGTTTGTTAACGGGAAGGTTCACAGATACGCAGTATTTT.

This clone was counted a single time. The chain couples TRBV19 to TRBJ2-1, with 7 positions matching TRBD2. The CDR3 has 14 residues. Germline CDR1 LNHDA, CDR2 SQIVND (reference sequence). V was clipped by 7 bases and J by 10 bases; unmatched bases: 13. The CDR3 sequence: CASIPSGGPMEQFF. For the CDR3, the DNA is TGTGCCAGTATCCCATCGGGGGGTCCTATGGAGCAGTTCTTC.

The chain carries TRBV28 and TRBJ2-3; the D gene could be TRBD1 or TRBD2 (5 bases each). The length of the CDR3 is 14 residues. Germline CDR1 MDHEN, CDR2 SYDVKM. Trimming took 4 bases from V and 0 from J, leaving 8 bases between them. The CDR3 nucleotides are TGTGCCAGCAGTTGGGACGGTAGCACAGATACGCAGTATTTT. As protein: CASSWDGSTDTQYF.

This CDR3 is CASSRSGSLSSYEQYF. The CDR3 nucleotides read TGTGCCAGCAGCCGTAGCGGGAGCCTTAGCTCCTACGAGCAGTACTTC. This chain joins TRBV7-2 and TRBJ2-7; 9 nucleotides agree with TRBD2. This CDR3 spans 16 amino acids. J lost 0 bases, V lost 5 bases, and 8 bases had no gene match. Germline V gives CDR1 SGHTA, CDR2 FQGNSA.

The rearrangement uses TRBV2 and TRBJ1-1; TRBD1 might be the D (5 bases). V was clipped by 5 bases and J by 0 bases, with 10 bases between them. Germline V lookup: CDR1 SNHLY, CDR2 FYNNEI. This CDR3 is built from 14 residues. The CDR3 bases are TGTGCCAGCAGTCCTCAGGGAATGAACACTGAAGCTTTCTTT. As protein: CASSPQGMNTEAFF.

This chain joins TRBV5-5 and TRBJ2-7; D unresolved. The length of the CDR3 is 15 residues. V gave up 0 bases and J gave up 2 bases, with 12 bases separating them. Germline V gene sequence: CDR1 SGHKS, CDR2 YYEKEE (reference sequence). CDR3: CASSLGVTGAYEQYF. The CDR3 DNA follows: TGTGCCAGCAGCTTGGGGGTTACTGGAGCCTACGAGCAGTACTTC. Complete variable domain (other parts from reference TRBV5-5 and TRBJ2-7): DAGVTQSPTHLIKTRGQQVTLRCSPISGHKSVSWYQQVLGQGPQFIFQYYEKEERGRGNFPDRFSARQFPNYSSELNVNALLLGDSALYLCASSLGVTGAYEQYFGPGTRLTVT.

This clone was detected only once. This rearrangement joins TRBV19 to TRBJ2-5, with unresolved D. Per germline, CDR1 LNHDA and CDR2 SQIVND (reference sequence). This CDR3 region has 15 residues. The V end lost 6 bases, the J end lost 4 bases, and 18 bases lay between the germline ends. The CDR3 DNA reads TGTGCCAGTAGCACAACTCCGACTCATTTAGAGACCCAGTACTTC. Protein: CASSTTPTHLETQYF.

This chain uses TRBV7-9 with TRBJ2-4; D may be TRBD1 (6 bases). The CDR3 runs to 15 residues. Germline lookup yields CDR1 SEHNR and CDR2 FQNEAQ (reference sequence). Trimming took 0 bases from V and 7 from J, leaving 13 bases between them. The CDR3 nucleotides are TGTGCCAGCAGCTTAGCCGCCGGGGACACGAACATTCAGTACTTC. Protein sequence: CASSLAAGDTNIQYF.

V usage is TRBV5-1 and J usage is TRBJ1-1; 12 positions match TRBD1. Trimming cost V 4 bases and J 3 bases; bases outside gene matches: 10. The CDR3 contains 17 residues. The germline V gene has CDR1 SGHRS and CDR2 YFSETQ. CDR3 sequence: CASSMGQGALGDTEAFF. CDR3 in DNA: TGCGCCAGCAGCATGGGACAGGGGGCCTTAGGGGACACTGAAGCTTTCTTT.

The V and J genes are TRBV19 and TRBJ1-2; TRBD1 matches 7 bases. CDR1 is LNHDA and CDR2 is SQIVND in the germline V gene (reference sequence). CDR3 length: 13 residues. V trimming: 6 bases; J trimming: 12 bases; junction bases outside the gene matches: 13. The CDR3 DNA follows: TGTGCCAGTAGGCCGCCCCACAGGGGCGAGAACACCTTC. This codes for CASRPPHRGENTF.

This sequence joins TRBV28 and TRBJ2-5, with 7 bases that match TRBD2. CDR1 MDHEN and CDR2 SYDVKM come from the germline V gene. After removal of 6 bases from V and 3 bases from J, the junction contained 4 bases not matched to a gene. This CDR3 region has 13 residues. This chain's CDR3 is CASSSGGKETQYF. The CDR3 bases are TGTGCCAGCAGCTCGGGGGGAAAAGAGACCCAGTACTTC. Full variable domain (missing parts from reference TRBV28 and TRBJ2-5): DVKVTQSSRYLVKRTGEKVFLECVQDMDHENMFWYRQDPGLGLRLIYFSYDVKMKEKGDIPEGYSVSREKKERFSLILESASTNQTSMYLCASSSGGKETQYFGPGTRLLVL.

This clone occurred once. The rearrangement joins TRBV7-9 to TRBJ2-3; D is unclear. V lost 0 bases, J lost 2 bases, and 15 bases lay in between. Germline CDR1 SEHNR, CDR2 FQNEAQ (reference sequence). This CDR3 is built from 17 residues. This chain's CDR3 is CASSLALPAAPTDTQYF. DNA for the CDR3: TGTGCCAGCAGCTTAGCGCTACCGGCGGCCCCCACAGATACGCAGTATTTT.

CDR3 in DNA: TGTGCCAGTAGTATTCCGGGGGGACTGGGACGAGTCTATGGCTACACCTTC. Protein sequence: CASSIPGGLGRVYGYTF. This sequence joins TRBV19 and TRBJ1-2; D may be TRBD1 (5 bases). CDR1 and CDR2 from the germline V gene are LNHDA and SQIVND (reference sequence). CDR3 size: 17 residues. V was pared by 3 bases and J by 4 bases, with 21 bases between.

CDR3 sequence (DNA): TGTGCCAGTAGTGGGCCGGGGTACAATGAGCAGTTCTTC. Its protein is CASSGPGYNEQFF. The J gene is TRBJ2-1, the V gene TRBV19; maybe TRBD2 (5 bases). The CDR3 loop spans 13 amino acids. In germline, CDR1 is LNHDA, CDR2 SQIVND (reference sequence). V shed 5 bases and J shed 4 bases, with 9 bases lying between them.

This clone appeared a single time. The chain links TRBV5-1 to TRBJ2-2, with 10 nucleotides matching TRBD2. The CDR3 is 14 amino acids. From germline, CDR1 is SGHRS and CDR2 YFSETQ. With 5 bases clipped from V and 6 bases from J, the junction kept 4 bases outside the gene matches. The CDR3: CASSPSGSPGELFF. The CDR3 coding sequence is TGCGCCAGCAGTCCTAGCGGGAGTCCCGGGGAGCTGTTTTTT.

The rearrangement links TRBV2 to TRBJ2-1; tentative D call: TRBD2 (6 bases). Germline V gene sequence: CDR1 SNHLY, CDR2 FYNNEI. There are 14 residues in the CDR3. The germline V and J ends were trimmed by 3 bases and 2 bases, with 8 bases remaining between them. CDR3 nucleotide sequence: TGTGCCAGCAGTGATAGCGGAGCCTACAATGAGCAGTTCTTC. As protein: CASSDSGAYNEQFF. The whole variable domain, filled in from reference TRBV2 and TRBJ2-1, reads EPEVTQTPSHQVTQMGQEVILRCVPISNHLYFYWYRQILGQKVEFLVSFYNNEISEKSEIFDDQFSVERPDGSNFTLKIRSTKLEDSAMYFCASSDSGAYNEQFFGPGTRLTVL.

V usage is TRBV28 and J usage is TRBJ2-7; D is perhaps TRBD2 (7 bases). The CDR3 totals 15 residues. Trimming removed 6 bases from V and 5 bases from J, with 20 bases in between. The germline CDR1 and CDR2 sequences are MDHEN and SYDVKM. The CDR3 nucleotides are TGTGCCAGCAGCTCTCCGGGGGGCAACGGAAACGAGCAGTACTTC. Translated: CASSSPGGNGNEQYF.

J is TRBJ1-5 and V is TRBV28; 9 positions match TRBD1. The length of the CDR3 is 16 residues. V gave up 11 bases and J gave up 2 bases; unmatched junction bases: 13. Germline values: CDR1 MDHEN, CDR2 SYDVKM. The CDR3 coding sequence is TGTGCCTCCAAAAAAGGTTGGACAGGGGGCAATCAGCCCCAGCATTTT. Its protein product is CASKKGWTGGNQPQHF.

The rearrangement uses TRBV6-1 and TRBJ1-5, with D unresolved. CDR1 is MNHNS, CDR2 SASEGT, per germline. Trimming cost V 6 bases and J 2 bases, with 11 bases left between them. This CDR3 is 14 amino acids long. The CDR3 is CASSPGRGNQPQHF. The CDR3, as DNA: TGTGCCAGCAGCCCCGGAAGGGGCAATCAGCCCCAGCATTTT.

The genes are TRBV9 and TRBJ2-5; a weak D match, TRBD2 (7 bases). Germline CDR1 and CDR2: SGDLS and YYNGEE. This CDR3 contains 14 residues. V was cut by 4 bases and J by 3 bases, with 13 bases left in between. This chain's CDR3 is CASSHRGGEETQYF. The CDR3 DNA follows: TGTGCCAGCAGCCACCGAGGGGGGGAAGAGACCCAGTACTTC.

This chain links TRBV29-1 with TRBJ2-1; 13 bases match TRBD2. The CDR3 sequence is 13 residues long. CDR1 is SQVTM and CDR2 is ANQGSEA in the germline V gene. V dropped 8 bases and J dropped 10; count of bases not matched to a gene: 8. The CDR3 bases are TGCAGCCCGGGACTAGCGGGAACTGGGGAGCAGTTCTTC. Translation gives CSPGLAGTGEQFF.

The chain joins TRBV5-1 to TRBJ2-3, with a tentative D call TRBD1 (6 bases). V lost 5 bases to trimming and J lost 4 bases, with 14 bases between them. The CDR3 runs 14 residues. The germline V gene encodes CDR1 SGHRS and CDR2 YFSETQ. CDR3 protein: CASRPGHNADTQYF. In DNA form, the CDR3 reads TGCGCCAGCAGGCCGGGACACAACGCAGATACGCAGTATTTT.

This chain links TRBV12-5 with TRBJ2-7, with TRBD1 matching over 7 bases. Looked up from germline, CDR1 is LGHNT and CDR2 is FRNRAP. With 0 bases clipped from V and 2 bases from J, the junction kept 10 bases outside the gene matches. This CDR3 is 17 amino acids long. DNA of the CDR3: TGTGCTAGTGGTTTGGTAACAGGGGAAGACTCGACCTACGAGCAGTACTTC. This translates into CASGLVTGEDSTYEQYF.